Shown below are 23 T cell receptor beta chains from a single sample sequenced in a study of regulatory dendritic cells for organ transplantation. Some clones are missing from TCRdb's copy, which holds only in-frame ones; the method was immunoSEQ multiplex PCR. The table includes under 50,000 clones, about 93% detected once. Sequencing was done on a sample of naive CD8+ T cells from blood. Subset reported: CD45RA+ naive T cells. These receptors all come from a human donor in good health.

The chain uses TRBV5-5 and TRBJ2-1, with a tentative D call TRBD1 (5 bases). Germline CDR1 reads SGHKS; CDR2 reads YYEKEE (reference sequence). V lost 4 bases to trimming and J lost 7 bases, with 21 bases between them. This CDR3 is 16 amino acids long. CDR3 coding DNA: TGTGCCAGCAGCAACCAACCCGTCAGGGTGGGGAATGAGCAGTTCTTC. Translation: CASSNQPVRVGNEQFF.

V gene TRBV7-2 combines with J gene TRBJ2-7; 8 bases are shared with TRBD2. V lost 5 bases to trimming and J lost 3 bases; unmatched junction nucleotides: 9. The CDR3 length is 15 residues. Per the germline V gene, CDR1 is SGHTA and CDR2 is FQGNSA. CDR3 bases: TGTGCCAGCAGCCCATGGTTGGCGGGAGGCTACGAGCAGTACTTC. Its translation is CASSPWLAGGYEQYF.

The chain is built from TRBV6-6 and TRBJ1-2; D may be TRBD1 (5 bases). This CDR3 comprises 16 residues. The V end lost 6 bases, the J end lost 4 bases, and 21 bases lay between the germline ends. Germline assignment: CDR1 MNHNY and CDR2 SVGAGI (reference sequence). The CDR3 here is CASSPKWGEDGYGYTF. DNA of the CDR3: TGTGCCAGCAGCCCAAAGTGGGGGGAGGACGGCTATGGCTACACCTTC.

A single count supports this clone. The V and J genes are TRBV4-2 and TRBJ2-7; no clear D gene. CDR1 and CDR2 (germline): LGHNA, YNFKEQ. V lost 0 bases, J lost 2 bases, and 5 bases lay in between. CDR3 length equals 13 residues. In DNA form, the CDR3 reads TGTGCCAGCAGCCAAGACAGAACCTACGAGCAGTACTTC. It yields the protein CASSQDRTYEQYF.

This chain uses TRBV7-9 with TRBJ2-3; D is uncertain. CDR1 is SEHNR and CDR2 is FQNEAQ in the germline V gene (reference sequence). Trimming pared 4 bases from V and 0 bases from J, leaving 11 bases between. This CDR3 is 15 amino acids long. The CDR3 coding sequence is TGTGCCAGCAGCTCTTCGGCGTCTAGCACAGATACGCAGTATTTT. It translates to CASSSSASSTDTQYF. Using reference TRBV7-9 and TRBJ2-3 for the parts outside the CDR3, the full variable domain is DTGVSQNPRHKITKRGQNVTFRCDPISEHNRLYWYRQTLGQGPEFLTYFQNEAQLEKSRLLSDRFSAERPKGSFSTLEIQRTEQGDSAMYLCASSSSASSTDTQYFGPGTRLTVL.

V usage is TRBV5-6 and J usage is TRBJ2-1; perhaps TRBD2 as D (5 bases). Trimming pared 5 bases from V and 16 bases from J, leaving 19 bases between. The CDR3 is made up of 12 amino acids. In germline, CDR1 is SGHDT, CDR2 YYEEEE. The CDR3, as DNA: TGTGCCAGCAGACTGGGTGAGAAGCGGAGATTCTTC. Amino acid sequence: CASRLGEKRRFF.

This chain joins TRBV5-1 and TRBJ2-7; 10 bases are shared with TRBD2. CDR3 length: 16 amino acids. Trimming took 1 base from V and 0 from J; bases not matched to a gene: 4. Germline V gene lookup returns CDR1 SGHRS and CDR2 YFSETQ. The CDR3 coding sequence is TGCGCCAGCAGCTTGTATCCTAGCGGGAGCTCCTACGAGCAGTACTTC. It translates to CASSLYPSGSSYEQYF.

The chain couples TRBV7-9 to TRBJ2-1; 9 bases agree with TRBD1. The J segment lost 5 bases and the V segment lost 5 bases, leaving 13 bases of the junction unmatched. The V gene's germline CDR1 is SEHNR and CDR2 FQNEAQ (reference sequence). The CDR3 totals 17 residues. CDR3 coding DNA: TGTGCCAGCAGCACCCACAGGGGGCGCGCGGGTAACAATGAGCAGTTCTTC. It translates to CASSTHRGRAGNNEQFF.

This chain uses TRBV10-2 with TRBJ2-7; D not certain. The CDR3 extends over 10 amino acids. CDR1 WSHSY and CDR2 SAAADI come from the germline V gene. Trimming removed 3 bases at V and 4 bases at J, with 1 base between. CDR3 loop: CASSDYEQYF. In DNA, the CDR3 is TGCGCCAGCAGTGATTACGAGCAGTACTTC.

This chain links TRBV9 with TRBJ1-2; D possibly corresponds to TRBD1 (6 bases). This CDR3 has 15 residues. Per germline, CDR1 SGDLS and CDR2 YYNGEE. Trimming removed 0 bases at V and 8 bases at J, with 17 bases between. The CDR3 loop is CASSVGLAGARGYTF. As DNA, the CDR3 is TGTGCCAGCAGCGTAGGGCTTGCGGGGGCGCGGGGCTACACCTTC.

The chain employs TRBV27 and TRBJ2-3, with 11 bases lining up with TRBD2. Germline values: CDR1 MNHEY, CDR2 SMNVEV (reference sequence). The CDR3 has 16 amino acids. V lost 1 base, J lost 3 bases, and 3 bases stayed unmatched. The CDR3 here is CASSLFSGRVTDTQYF. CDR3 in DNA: TGTGCCAGCAGTTTATTTAGCGGGAGGGTAACAGATACGCAGTATTTT.

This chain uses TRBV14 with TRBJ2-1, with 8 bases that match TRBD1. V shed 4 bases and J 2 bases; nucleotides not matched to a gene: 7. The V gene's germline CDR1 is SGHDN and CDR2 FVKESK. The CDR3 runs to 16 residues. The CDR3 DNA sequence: TGTGCCAGCAGCCCCTCGGCAGGGGGCGCCTACAATGAGCAGTTCTTC. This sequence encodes CASSPSAGGAYNEQFF.

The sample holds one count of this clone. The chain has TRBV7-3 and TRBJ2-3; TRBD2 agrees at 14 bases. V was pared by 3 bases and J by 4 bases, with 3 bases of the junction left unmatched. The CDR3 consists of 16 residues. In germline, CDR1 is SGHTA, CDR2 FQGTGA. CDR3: CASSFLGLAGADTQYF. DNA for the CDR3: TGTGCCAGCAGCTTTCTGGGACTAGCGGGAGCAGATACGCAGTATTTT.

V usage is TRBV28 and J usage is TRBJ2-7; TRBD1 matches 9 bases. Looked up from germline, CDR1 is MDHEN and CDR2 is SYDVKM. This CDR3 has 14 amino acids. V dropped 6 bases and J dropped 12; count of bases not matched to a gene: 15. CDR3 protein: CASSPVGGQGNVYF. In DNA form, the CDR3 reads TGTGCCAGCAGCCCGGTGGGGGGACAGGGTAACGTGTACTTC. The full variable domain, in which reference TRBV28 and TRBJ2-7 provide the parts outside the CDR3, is DVKVTQSSRYLVKRTGEKVFLECVQDMDHENMFWYRQDPGLGLRLIYFSYDVKMKEKGDIPEGYSVSREKKERFSLILESASTNQTSMYLCASSPVGGQGNVYFGPGTRLTVT.

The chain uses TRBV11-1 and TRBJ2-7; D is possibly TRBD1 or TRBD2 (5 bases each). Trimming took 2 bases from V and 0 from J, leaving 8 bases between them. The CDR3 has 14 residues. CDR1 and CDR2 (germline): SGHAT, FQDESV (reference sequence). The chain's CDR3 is CASSLSGRSYEQYF. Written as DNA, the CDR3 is TGTGCCAGCAGCTTATCGGGACGCTCCTACGAGCAGTACTTC.

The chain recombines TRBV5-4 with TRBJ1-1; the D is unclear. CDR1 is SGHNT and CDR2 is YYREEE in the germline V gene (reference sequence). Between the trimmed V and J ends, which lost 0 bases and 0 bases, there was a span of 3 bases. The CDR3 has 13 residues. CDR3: CASSLVLNTEAFF. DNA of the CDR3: TGTGCCAGCAGCTTGGTGCTGAACACTGAAGCTTTCTTT.

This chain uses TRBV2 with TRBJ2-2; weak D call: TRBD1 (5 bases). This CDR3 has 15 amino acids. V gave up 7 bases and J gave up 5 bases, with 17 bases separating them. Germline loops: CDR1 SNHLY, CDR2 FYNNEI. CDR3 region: CASNPGITMTGELFF. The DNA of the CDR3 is TGTGCCAGCAACCCAGGGATCACGATGACCGGGGAGCTGTTTTTT.

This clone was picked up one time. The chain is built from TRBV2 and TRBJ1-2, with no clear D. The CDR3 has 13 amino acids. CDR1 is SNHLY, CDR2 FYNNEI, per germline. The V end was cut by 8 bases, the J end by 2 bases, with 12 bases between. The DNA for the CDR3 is TGTGCCAGCTCTGGACGGACCAACTATGGCTACACCTTC. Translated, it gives CASSGRTNYGYTF.

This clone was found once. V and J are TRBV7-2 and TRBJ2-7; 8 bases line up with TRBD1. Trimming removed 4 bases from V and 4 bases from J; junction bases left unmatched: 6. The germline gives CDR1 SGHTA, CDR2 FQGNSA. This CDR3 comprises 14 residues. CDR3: CASSSTGAGYEQYF. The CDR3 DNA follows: TGTGCCAGCAGCTCGACAGGGGCGGGTTACGAGCAGTACTTC.

CDR3: CASSLSMSSYEQYF. CDR3 coding DNA: TGTGCCAGCAGCTTAAGCATGAGCTCCTACGAGCAGTACTTC. The V call is TRBV7-9, the J call TRBJ2-7; D is unclear. Per germline, CDR1 SEHNR and CDR2 FQNEAQ (reference sequence). V lost 2 bases and J lost 0, with 8 bases in between. The CDR3 extends over 14 amino acids. The whole variable domain, filled in from reference TRBV7-9 and TRBJ2-7, reads DTGVSQNPRHKITKRGQNVTFRCDPISEHNRLYWYRQTLGQGPEFLTYFQNEAQLEKSRLLSDRFSAERPKGSFSTLEIQRTEQGDSAMYLCASSLSMSSYEQYFGPGTRLTVT.

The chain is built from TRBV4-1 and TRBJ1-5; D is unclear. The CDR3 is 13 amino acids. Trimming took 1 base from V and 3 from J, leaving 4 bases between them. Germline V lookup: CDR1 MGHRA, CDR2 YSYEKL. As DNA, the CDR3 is TGCGCCAGCAGCCAAGGGGTCAATCAGCCCCAGCATTTT. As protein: CASSQGVNQPQHF.

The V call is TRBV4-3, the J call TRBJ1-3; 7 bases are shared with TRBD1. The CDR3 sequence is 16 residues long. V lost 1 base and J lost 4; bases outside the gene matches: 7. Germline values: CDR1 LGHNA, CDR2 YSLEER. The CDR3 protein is CASSQGVGTVGNTIYF. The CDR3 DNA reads TGCGCCAGCAGCCAAGGCGTTGGGACAGTGGGAAACACCATATATTTT.

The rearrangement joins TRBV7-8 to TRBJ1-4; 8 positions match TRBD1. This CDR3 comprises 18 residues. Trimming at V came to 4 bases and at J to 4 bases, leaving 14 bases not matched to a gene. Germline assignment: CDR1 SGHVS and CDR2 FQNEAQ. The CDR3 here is CASSYDPGQELDNEKLFF. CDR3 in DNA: TGTGCCAGCAGCTACGACCCGGGACAGGAGTTGGATAATGAAAAACTGTTTTTT.